This T cell receptor delta chain was identified in a study of human gamma delta and Vdelta1 T cells. The study's findings and limits: Delta One T cells were reportedly polyclonal and broadly cytotoxic against acute myeloid leukemia.

This clone was counted only a few times. Its antigen is not known. TCRdb re-called the PCR reads via CATT. Of about 13,000 delta-chain clones detected, around 50% appear once; the ten largest clones hold approximately 1.5%. V lost 0 bases, J lost 3 bases, and 14 bases lay in between. Germline V gene data show CDR1 as TSWWSYY and CDR2 as QGS. CDR3 size: 17 residues. Sequencing was performed on Vdelta1 gamma-delta T cells from blood grown in culture (DOT cells). The V call is TRDV1, the J call TRDJ2; D gene uncertain. The receptor's source is a human donor in good health. The CDR3, as DNA: TGTGCTCTTGGGGAACTAAATCCAGGGTATCTGACAGCACAACTCTTCTTT. Protein: CALGELNPGYLTAQLFF.